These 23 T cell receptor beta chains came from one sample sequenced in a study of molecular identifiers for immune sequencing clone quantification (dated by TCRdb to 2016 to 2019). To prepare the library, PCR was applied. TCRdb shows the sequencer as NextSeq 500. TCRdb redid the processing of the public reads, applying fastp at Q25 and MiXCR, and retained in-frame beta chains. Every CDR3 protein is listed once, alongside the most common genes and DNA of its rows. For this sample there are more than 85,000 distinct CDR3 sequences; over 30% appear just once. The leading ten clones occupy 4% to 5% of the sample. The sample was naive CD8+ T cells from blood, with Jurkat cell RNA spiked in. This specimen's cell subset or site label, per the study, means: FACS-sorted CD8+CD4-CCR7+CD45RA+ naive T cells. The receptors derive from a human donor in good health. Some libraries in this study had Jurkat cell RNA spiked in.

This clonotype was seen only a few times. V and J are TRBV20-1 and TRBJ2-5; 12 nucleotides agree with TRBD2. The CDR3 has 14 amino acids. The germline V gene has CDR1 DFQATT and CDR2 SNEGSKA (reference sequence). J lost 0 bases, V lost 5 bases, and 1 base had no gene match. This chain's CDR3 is CSAWTSGDQETQYF. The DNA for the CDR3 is TGCAGTGCTTGGACTAGCGGGGACCAAGAGACCCAGTACTTC.

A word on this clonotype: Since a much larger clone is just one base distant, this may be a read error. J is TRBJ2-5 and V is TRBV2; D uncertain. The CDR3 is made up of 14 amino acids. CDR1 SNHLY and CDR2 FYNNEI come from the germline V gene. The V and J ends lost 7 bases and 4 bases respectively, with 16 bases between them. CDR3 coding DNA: TGTGCCAGCAAAGAAGGTCTATCCCTAGAGACCCAGTACTTC. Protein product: CASKEGLSLETQYF.

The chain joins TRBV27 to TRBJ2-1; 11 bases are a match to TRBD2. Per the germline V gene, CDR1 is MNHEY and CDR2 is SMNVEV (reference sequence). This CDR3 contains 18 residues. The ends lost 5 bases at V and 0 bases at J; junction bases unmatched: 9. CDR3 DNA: TGTGCCAGCAGTCCCCACGTAGCGGGAGGGAGCTCCTACAATGAGCAGTTCTTC. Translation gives CASSPHVAGGSSYNEQFF.

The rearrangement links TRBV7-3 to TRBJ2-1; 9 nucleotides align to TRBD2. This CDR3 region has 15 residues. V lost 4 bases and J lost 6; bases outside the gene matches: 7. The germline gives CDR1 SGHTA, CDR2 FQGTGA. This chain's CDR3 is CASSSSAGGVNEQFF. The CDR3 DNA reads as TGTGCCAGCAGCTCCTCAGCGGGAGGAGTCAATGAGCAGTTCTTC.

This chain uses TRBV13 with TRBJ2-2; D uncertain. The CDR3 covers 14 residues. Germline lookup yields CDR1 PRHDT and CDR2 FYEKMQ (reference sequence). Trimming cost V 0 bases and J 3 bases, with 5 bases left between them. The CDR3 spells CASSLGSYTGELFF. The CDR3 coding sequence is TGTGCCAGCAGCTTAGGGTCTTACACCGGGGAGCTGTTTTTT.

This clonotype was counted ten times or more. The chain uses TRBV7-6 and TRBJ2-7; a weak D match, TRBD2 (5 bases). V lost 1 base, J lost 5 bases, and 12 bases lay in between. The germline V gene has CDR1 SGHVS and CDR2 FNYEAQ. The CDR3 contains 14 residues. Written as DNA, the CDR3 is TGTGCCAGCAGCTTAGACGGGAAGGGTGACGAGCAGTACTTC. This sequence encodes CASSLDGKGDEQYF.

The CDR3 bases are TGCAGTGCTAGAGATCGGGGGCAGCCCCAGCATTTT. This sequence encodes CSARDRGQPQHF. The rearrangement links TRBV20-1 to TRBJ1-5; D may be TRBD1 (5 bases). This CDR3 is built from 12 residues. The ends were cut back, 0 bases at V and 7 bases at J, with 7 bases in the middle. Per germline, CDR1 DFQATT and CDR2 SNEGSKA (reference sequence).

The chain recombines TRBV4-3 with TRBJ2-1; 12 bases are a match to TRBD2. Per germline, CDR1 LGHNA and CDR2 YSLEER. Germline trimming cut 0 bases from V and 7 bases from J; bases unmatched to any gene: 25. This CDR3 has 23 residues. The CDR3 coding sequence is TGCGCCAGCAGCCAAGAGGGGGCCCAGACAGGGTCTAGCGGGAGGGATATACGGAATGAGCAGTTCTTC. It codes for CASSQEGAQTGSSGRDIRNEQFF.

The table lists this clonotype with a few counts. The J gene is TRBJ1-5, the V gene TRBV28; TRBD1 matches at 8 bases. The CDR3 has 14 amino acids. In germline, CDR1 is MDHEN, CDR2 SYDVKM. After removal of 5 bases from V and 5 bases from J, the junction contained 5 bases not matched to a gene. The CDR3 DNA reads TGTGCCAGCAGTGAGGACAGGGACGATCAGCCCCAGCATTTT. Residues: CASSEDRDDQPQHF.

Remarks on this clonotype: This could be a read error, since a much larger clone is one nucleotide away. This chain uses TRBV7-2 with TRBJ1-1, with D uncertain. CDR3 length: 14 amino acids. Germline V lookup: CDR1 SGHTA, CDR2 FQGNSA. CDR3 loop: CASSLRTMNTKAFF. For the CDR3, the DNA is TGTGCCAGCAGCTTACGGACTATGAACACTAAAGCTTTCTTT.

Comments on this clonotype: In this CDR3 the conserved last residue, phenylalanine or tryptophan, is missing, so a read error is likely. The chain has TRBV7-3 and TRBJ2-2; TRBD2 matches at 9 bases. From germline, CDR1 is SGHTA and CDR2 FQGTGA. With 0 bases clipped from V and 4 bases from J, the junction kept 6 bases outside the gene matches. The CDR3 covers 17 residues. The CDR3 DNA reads TGTGCCAGCAGCTTAACGAGGGCGGGAGGGCTCACCGGGGAGCTGTTTTAT. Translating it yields CASSLTRAGGLTGELFY.

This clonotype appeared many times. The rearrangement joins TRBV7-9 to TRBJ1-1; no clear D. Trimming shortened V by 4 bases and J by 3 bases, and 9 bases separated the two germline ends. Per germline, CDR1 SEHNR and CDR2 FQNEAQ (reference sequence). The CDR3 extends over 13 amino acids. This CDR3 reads CASSSLAYTEAFF. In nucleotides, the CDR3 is TGTGCCAGCAGCTCTCTAGCCTACACTGAAGCTTTCTTT.

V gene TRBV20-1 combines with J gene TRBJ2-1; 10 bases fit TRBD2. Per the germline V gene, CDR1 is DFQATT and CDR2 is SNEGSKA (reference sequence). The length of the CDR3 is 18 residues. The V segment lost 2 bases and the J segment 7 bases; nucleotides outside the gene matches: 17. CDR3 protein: CSARPFKRTSGVGNEQFF. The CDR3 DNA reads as TGCAGTGCTAGACCTTTCAAGAGGACTAGCGGAGTGGGGAATGAGCAGTTCTTC.

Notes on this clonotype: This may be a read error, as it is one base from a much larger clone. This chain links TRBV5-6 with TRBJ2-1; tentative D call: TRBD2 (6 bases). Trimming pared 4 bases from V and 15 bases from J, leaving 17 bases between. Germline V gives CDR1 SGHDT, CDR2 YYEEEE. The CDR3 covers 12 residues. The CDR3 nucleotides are TGTGCCAGCAGCGGAACTAGCTTGCGCCCGTTCTTC. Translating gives CASSGTSLRPFF. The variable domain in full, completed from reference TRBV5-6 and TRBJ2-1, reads DAGVTQSPTHLIKTRGQQVTLRCSPKSGHDTVSWYQQALGQGPQFIFQYYEEEERQRGNFPDRFSGHQFPNYSSELNVNALLLGDSALYLCASSGTSLRPFFGPGTRLTVL.

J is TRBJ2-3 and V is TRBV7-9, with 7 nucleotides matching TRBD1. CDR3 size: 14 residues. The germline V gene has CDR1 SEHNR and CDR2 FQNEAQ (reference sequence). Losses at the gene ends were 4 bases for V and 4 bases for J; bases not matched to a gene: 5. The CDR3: CASSYVTGADTQYF. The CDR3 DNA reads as TGTGCCAGCAGCTATGTTACAGGGGCAGATACGCAGTATTTT.

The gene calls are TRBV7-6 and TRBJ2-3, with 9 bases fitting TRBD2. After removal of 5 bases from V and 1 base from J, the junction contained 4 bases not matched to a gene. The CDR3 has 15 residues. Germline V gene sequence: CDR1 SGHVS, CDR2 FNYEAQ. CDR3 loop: CASSAWTSGTDTQYF. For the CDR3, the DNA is TGTGCCAGCAGCGCTTGGACTAGCGGCACAGATACGCAGTATTTT. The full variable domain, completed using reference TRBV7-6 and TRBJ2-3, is GAGVSQSPRYKVTKRGQDVALRCDPISGHVSLYWYRQALGQGPEFLTYFNYEAQQDKSGLPNDRFSAERPEGSISTLTIQRTEQRDSAMYRCASSAWTSGTDTQYFGPGTRLTVL.

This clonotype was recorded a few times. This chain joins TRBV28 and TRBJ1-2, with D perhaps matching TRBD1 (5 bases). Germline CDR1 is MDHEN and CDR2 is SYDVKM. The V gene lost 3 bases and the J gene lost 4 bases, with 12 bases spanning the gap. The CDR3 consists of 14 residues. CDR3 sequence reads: CASSLGRGGYGYTF. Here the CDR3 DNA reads TGTGCCAGCAGTTTGGGGAGGGGAGGCTATGGCTACACCTTC.

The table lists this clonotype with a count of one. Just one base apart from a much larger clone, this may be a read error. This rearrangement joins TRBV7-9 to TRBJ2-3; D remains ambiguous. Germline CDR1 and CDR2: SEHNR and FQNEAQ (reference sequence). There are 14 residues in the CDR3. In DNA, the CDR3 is TGTGCCAGCAGCTTAGTGATAAGGGCAGATACGCTGTATTTT. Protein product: CASSLVIRADTLYF.

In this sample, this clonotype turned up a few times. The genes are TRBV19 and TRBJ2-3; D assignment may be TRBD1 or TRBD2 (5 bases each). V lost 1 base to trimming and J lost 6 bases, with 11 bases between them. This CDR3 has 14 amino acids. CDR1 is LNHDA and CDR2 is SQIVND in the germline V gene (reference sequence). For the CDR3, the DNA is TGTGCCAGTAGTATAGTGCCCGGGGCGGATACGCAGTATTTT. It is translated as CASSIVPGADTQYF.

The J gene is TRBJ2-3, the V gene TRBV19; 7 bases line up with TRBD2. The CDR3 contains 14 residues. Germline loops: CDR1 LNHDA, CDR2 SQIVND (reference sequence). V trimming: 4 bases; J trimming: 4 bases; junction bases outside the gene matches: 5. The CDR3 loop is CASSSGSRADTQYF. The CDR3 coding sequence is TGTGCCAGTAGTAGCGGGAGTAGGGCAGATACGCAGTATTTT.

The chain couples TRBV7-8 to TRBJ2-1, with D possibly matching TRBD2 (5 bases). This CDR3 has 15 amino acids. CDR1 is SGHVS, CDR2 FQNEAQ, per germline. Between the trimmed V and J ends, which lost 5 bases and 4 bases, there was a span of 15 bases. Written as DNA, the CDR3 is TGTGCCAGCAGCATTAGATCCAGCGGATACAATGAGCAGTTCTTC. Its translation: CASSIRSSGYNEQFF.

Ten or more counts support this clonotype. The CDR3 coding sequence is TGTGCCAGCAGTTTAAGGGGGGACAGGACTGAAGCTTTCTTT. It encodes CASSLRGDRTEAFF. The V gene is TRBV28, the J gene TRBJ1-1, with TRBD1 identical over 8 bases. Trimming took 2 bases from V and 5 from J; bases not matched to a gene: 4. CDR1 and CDR2 from the germline V gene are MDHEN and SYDVKM. This CDR3 has 14 amino acids.

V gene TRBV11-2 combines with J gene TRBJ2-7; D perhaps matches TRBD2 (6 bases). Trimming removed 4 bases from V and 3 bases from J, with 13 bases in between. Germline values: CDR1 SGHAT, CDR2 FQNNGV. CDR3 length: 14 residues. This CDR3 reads CASSSRTMGYEQYF. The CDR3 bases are TGTGCCAGCAGCTCCCGGACTATGGGCTACGAGCAGTACTTC.